These 20 T cell receptor beta chains were sequenced from one sample in a study of identical twins. TCRdb called the 5' RACE reads again in MiXCR, with one record for every CDR3 protein. This table has fewer than 450,000 distinct CDR3 sequences, about 10% appearing once. Source material: naive T cells sorted from blood. The receptors derive from a woman in her fifties or sixties in good health.

CDR3 sequence: CASSLGTSRNTGELFF. The CDR3 bases are TGTGCCAGCAGCTTAGGGACTAGCCGAAACACCGGGGAGCTGTTTTTT. V usage is TRBV5-4 and J usage is TRBJ2-2; 9 bases match TRBD2. Germline trimming cut 2 bases from V and 2 bases from J; bases unmatched to any gene: 4. The CDR3 has 16 residues. Germline V gives CDR1 SGHNT, CDR2 YYREEE (reference sequence).

This clonotype appeared a few times. The rearrangement joins TRBV7-9 to TRBJ2-1; tentatively, D is TRBD1 or TRBD2 (6 bases each). CDR3 size: 14 residues. Per germline, CDR1 SEHNR and CDR2 FQNEAQ (reference sequence). V was trimmed by 5 bases and J by 3 bases, leaving 11 bases between them. CDR3 loop: CASSAGQFYNEQFF. CDR3 bases: TGTGCCAGCAGCGCGGGACAATTCTACAATGAGCAGTTCTTC.

The V and J genes are TRBV7-9 and TRBJ2-1, with D possibly being TRBD2 (5 bases). V lost 5 bases and J 4 bases, leaving 24 bases between the germline ends. Germline lookup yields CDR1 SEHNR and CDR2 FQNEAQ (reference sequence). The CDR3 is 18 residues long. For the CDR3, the DNA is TGTGCCAGCAGCCTCGTCCACCTAGCTAACTACGCATACAATGAGCAGTTCTTC. This translates into CASSLVHLANYAYNEQFF.

The chain employs TRBV3-1 and TRBJ2-7; D ambiguous. Germline V gene lookup returns CDR1 LGHDT and CDR2 YNNKEL (reference sequence). Trimming left V 1 base short and J 6 bases short, with 7 bases between. The CDR3 is 12 amino acids. The CDR3 nucleotides read TGTGCCAGCAGCCAAGCGGGCCTCGAGCAGTACTTC. This sequence encodes CASSQAGLEQYF.

A few counts support this clonotype. At one boundary the junction diverges from the germline segment, which might be a read error. DNA of the CDR3: TGTGCCAGCAGTTTAGGGGCGGGAGATATGCAGTATTTT. It codes for CASSLGAGDMQYF. The chain joins TRBV12-3 or TRBV12-4 to TRBJ2-3; TRBD2 matches 7 bases. This CDR3 comprises 13 residues.

This clonotype has a handful of counts. The chain joins TRBV29-1 to TRBJ2-1; D gene unclear. Germline V lookup: CDR1 SQVTM, CDR2 ANQGSEA. The ends were cut back, 4 bases at V and 7 bases at J, with 5 bases in the middle. This CDR3 is 10 amino acids long. The CDR3 here is CSVGPNEQFF. Written as DNA, the CDR3 is TGCAGCGTTGGACCGAATGAGCAGTTCTTC.

This clonotype came up a few times. The chain recombines TRBV15 with TRBJ2-5, with TRBD1 identical over 10 bases. The CDR3 covers 12 residues. The germline CDR1 and CDR2 sequences are LNHNV and YYDKDF (reference sequence). V shed 9 bases and J 3 bases; nucleotides not matched to a gene: 1. CDR3 bases: TGTGCCACAGGGACAGGGGAAGAGACCCAGTACTTC. Protein: CATGTGEETQYF.

The genes are TRBV29-1 and TRBJ2-2; D might be TRBD1 or TRBD2, each matching 5 bases. The CDR3 sequence is 15 residues long. CDR1 and CDR2 (germline): SQVTM, ANQGSEA. Trimming left V 7 bases short and J 5 bases short, with 20 bases between. CDR3 bases: TGCAGCGCCGGCCGAGGGCAGGGTGTAACCGGGGAGCTGTTTTTT. Translating gives CSAGRGQGVTGELFF.

The chain employs TRBV12-3 or TRBV12-4 and TRBJ1-1, with D hard to call. V dropped 0 bases and J dropped 1 base, with 15 bases sitting between them. The CDR3 has 17 residues. The CDR3 sequence is CASSLAPGLDWNTEAFF. Written as DNA, the CDR3 is TGTGCCAGCAGTTTAGCGCCCGGCCTAGATTGGAACACTGAAGCTTTCTTT.

The rearrangement links TRBV12-3 or TRBV12-4 to TRBJ1-1, with 10 bases matching TRBD1. V shed 6 bases and J 7 bases; nucleotides not matched to a gene: 8. The CDR3 length is 14 residues. The CDR3: CASRARQGASEAFF. CDR3 DNA sequence: TGTGCCAGCAGGGCGAGACAGGGGGCAAGTGAAGCTTTCTTT.

In its sample, this clonotype was seen many times. The genes are TRBV12-3 or TRBV12-4 and TRBJ1-2; tentatively, D is TRBD1 (6 bases). This CDR3 comprises 13 residues. The V end lost 5 bases, the J end lost 4 bases, and 11 bases lay between the germline ends. The CDR3 loop is CASSLDRTYGYTF. The CDR3 region has the DNA TGTGCCAGCAGTCTAGACAGGACCTATGGCTACACCTTC.

V gene TRBV7-8 combines with J gene TRBJ2-2; 8 bases fit TRBD2. The CDR3 is made up of 17 amino acids. V was pared by 7 bases and J by 1 base, with 11 bases of the junction left unmatched. The germline gives CDR1 SGHVS, CDR2 FQNEAQ. CDR3 loop: CASTLDGRAGNTGELFF. Written as DNA, the CDR3 is TGTGCCAGCACGTTGGACGGGAGGGCAGGGAACACCGGGGAGCTGTTTTTT.

This clonotype was counted many times. This sequence joins TRBV11-2 and TRBJ2-7, with TRBD2 identical over 12 bases. The V and J ends lost 6 bases and 4 bases, in that order; junction bases with no gene match: 7. The CDR3 is made up of 15 amino acids. Germline CDR1 is SGHAT and CDR2 is FQNNGV. The CDR3 DNA reads as TGTGCCAGCAGACGGACTAGCGGGGTAAAGTACGAGCAGTACGTC. Its translation: CASRRTSGVKYEQYV.

The table lists this clonotype with many counts. The chain joins TRBV10-3 to TRBJ2-1, with 11 bases lining up with TRBD2. In germline, CDR1 is ENHRY, CDR2 SYGVKD. This CDR3 comprises 16 residues. V shed 2 bases, J shed 6 bases, and the junction held 6 bases outside the gene matches. CDR3 loop: CAISEQTSGSSNEQFF. The CDR3 DNA reads TGTGCCATCAGTGAGCAAACTAGCGGGAGTAGCAATGAGCAGTTCTTC.

This clonotype has ten or more counts. This rearrangement joins TRBV6-6 to TRBJ2-2; 8 bases map to TRBD1. Losses at the gene ends were 7 bases for V and 0 bases for J; bases not matched to a gene: 13. Germline CDR1 and CDR2: MNHNY and SVGAGI (reference sequence). This CDR3 spans 18 amino acids. In DNA, the CDR3 is TGTGCCAGCACCTCTATCGGGACAGGTGTACCGAACACCGGGGAGCTGTTTTTT. Translating gives CASTSIGTGVPNTGELFF.

This rearrangement joins TRBV20-1 to TRBJ2-2, with TRBD2 matching 8 bases. The CDR3 runs 18 residues. V was clipped by 0 bases and J by 0 bases; unmatched bases: 9. Germline V lookup: CDR1 DFQATT, CDR2 SNEGSKA (reference sequence). The CDR3 loop is CSARDPSGSQANTGELFF. The CDR3 coding sequence is TGCAGTGCTAGAGATCCCAGCGGGAGTCAAGCGAACACCGGGGAGCTGTTTTTT.

CDR3 protein: CASSSDRGFETQYF. The CDR3 region has the DNA TGTGCCAGCAGCTCGGACAGGGGGTTTGAGACCCAGTACTTC. The chain links TRBV7-9 to TRBJ2-5; 10 bases fit TRBD1. Germline CDR1 reads SEHNR; CDR2 reads FQNEAQ (reference sequence). Losses at the gene ends were 4 bases for V and 5 bases for J; bases not matched to a gene: 4. The CDR3 runs 14 residues.

The chain has TRBV2 and TRBJ2-5; 7 bases map to TRBD2. V shed 10 bases, J shed 9 bases, and the junction held 20 bases outside the gene matches. Germline lookup yields CDR1 SNHLY and CDR2 FYNNEI. This CDR3 region has 15 residues. The DNA of the CDR3 is TGTGCCACCCAGAAGGGTACTAGCGACCTGTGGGCCCAGTACTTC. This gives the protein CATQKGTSDLWAQYF.

CDR3 sequence reads: CASSQVVGLQETQYF. CDR3 DNA sequence: TGTGCCAGCAGCCAAGTTGTCGGGCTCCAAGAGACCCAGTACTTC. The chain is built from TRBV3-1 and TRBJ2-5; D call uncertain. Trimming cost V 1 base and J 1 base, with 10 bases left between them. Germline V CDR1 and CDR2: LGHDT, YNNKEL (reference sequence). The CDR3 is 15 residues long.

This clonotype has more than one count but fewer than ten. V is TRBV27 and J is TRBJ2-1, with D perhaps matching TRBD1 (6 bases). With 6 bases removed from V and 2 bases from J, the gap between germline ends came to 11 bases. The germline gives CDR1 MNHEY, CDR2 SMNVEV (reference sequence). The length of the CDR3 is 14 residues. The CDR3 protein is CASRQGITYNEQFF. The CDR3 DNA follows: TGTGCCAGCAGACAGGGAATTACCTACAATGAGCAGTTCTTC.